Presented here are 16 T cell receptor beta chains from one specimen sequenced in a study of blood T cell repertoires in COVID-19. Some clones are missing from TCRdb's copy, which holds only in-frame ones; the method was immunoSEQ multiplex PCR. This repertoire shows approximately 90,000 clones, approximately 83% found once; its top ten account for 3.8%. Sequences were obtained from peripheral blood. These TCRs come from a man aged 55 to 70 with acute or convalescent COVID-19.

This sequence joins TRBV20-1 and TRBJ1-1, with 10 bases aligning to TRBD1. The junction had 5 bases not matched to a gene; V was cut back by 5 bases and J by 11 bases. This CDR3 contains 11 residues. Germline V gene data show CDR1 as DFQATT and CDR2 as SNEGSKA (reference sequence). The CDR3 DNA sequence: TGCAGTGCTGGGGGACAGGGGAAGGCTTTCTTT. Its translation is CSAGGQGKAFF.

The CDR3 is CAHDSSGGTKKLFF. As DNA, the CDR3 is TGTGCCCACGACAGCTCTGGAGGGACGAAAAAACTGTTTTTT. The chain links TRBV30 to TRBJ1-4, with a possible D match to TRBD1 (5 bases). V gave up 8 bases and J gave up 9 bases, with 22 bases separating them. This CDR3 region has 14 residues. Germline V lookup: CDR1 GTSNPN, CDR2 SVGIG (reference sequence). The whole variable domain, remainder taken from reference TRBV30 and TRBJ1-4, is SQTIHQWPATLVQPVGSPLSLECTVEGTSNPNLYWYRQAAGRGLQLLFYSVGIGQISSEVPQNLSASRPQDRQFILSSKKLLLSDSGFYLCAHDSSGGTKKLFFGSGTQLSVL.

V gene TRBV18 combines with J gene TRBJ2-1, with 10 positions matching TRBD2. J was trimmed by 6 bases and V by 4 bases; bases with no gene match: 3. This CDR3 spans 14 amino acids. Germline CDR1 is KGHSH and CDR2 is LQKENI. The DNA for the CDR3 is TGTGCCAGCTCACAAGCGGGAGGGTCCAATGAGCAGTTCTTC. It translates to CASSQAGGSNEQFF.

This chain joins TRBV21-1 and TRBJ2-1; no check of the table's D call, TRBD2, against the DNA was made. TRBV21-1 is a pseudogene locus. The CDR3 sequence is 13 residues long. The CDR3 is CAGGTPLYNEQFF. The CDR3 DNA sequence: TGTGCCGGCGGGACGCCCCTATACAATGAGCAGTTCTTC.

This rearrangement joins TRBV5-8 to TRBJ2-1; 7 nucleotides align to TRBD2. CDR3 length: 14 residues. Germline V CDR1 and CDR2: SGHTS, YDEGEE. V shed 2 bases and J 6 bases; nucleotides not matched to a gene: 5. CDR3 region: CASSFQGGINEQFF. Written as DNA, the CDR3 is TGTGCCAGCAGCTTCCAGGGAGGGATCAATGAGCAGTTCTTC.

This chain joins TRBV19 and TRBJ2-7, with 8 bases matching TRBD1. Germline values: CDR1 LNHDA, CDR2 SQIVND (reference sequence). The ends lost 3 bases at V and 3 bases at J; junction bases unmatched: 7. The CDR3 has 15 residues. Here the CDR3 DNA reads TGTGCCAGTAGTATTGACCGACAGGGGAACTACGAGCAGTACTTC. It yields the protein CASSIDRQGNYEQYF.

The chain uses TRBV19 and TRBJ1-3, with D hard to call. Trimming shortened V by 5 bases and J by 0 bases, and 8 bases separated the two germline ends. The CDR3 has 14 amino acids. Germline-derived CDR1 and CDR2 are LNHDA and SQIVND (reference sequence). The CDR3 region has the DNA TGTGCCAGTAGTGTGGCCCCCTCTGGAAACACCATATATTTT. The encoded protein is CASSVAPSGNTIYF. Using reference TRBV19 and TRBJ1-3 for the parts outside the CDR3, the full variable domain is DGGITQSPKYLFRKEGQNVTLSCEQNLNHDAMYWYRQDPGQGLRLIYYSQIVNDFQKGDIAEGYSVSREKKESFPLTVTSAQKNPTAFYLCASSVAPSGNTIYFGEGSWLTVV.

This clone appeared a few times. The chain is built from TRBV6-5 and TRBJ1-5; maybe TRBD1 (6 bases). Trimming cost V 7 bases and J 1 base, with 11 bases left between them. The CDR3 consists of 14 residues. The V gene's germline CDR1 is MNHEY and CDR2 SVGAGI. CDR3 amino acids: CASKKTGSNQPQHF. CDR3 DNA sequence: TGTGCCAGCAAAAAAACAGGGAGCAATCAGCCCCAGCATTTT.

The chain couples TRBV7-9 to TRBJ2-5; D gene uncertain. In germline, CDR1 is SEHNR, CDR2 FQNEAQ (reference sequence). The CDR3 loop spans 14 amino acids. With 1 base removed from V and 5 bases from J, the gap between germline ends came to 11 bases. For the CDR3, the DNA is TGTGCCAGCAGCTTAGATGGGCTCATGGAGACCCAGTACTTC. Protein: CASSLDGLMETQYF.

V gene TRBV30 combines with J gene TRBJ2-7, with 9 bases that match TRBD2. The CDR3 length is 15 residues. V trimming: 2 bases; J trimming: 3 bases; junction bases outside the gene matches: 8. Germline V CDR1 and CDR2: GTSNPN, SVGIG (reference sequence). The CDR3 nucleotides read TGTGCCTGGAGTCCCGGTGTAGCGGGGGACTACGAGCAGTACTTC. Amino acids: CAWSPGVAGDYEQYF. The variable domain in full, with the rest retrieved from reference TRBV30 and TRBJ2-7, is SQTIHQWPATLVQPVGSPLSLECTVEGTSNPNLYWYRQAAGRGLQLLFYSVGIGQISSEVPQNLSASRPQDRQFILSSKKLLLSDSGFYLCAWSPGVAGDYEQYFGPGTRLTVT.

This clone was seen only a few times. This sequence joins TRBV6-5 and TRBJ2-7, with 7 bases that match TRBD2. Trimming took 0 bases from V and 4 from J; bases not matched to a gene: 6. The length of the CDR3 is 15 residues. Germline values: CDR1 MNHEY, CDR2 SVGAGI. Here the CDR3 reads CASSYSVWGGYEQYF. Here the CDR3 DNA reads TGTGCCAGCAGTTACTCGGTGTGGGGGGGGTACGAGCAGTACTTC.

This rearrangement joins TRBV6-5 to TRBJ1-1; a possible D gene is TRBD1 (5 bases). There are 14 residues in the CDR3. The ends were cut back, 7 bases at V and 1 base at J, with 13 bases in the middle. The germline V gene encodes CDR1 MNHEY and CDR2 SVGAGI. CDR3 in amino acids: CASNSGLSNTEAFF. The CDR3 DNA reads as TGTGCCAGCAATTCAGGGCTTTCGAACACTGAAGCTTTCTTT.

This clone was detected only a few times. The chain carries TRBV18 and TRBJ2-7; perhaps TRBD1 as D (5 bases). The germline V and J ends were trimmed by 0 bases and 0 bases, with 9 bases remaining between them. CDR1 and CDR2 from the germline V gene are KGHSH and LQKENI. The CDR3 totals 15 residues. The CDR3 sequence: CASSPPSTGSYEQYF. Written as DNA, the CDR3 is TGTGCCAGCTCACCACCGTCAACAGGCTCCTACGAGCAGTACTTC.

The V and J genes are TRBV2 and TRBJ2-1, with TRBD2 identical over 9 bases. V was pared by 6 bases and J by 7 bases, with 7 bases of the junction left unmatched. Germline-derived CDR1 and CDR2 are SNHLY and FYNNEI. The CDR3 extends over 14 amino acids. The DNA of the CDR3 is TGTGCCAGCAGGGCGGCTAGCGGGACGAATGAGCAGTTCTTC. This translates into CASRAASGTNEQFF.

The chain links TRBV7-3 to TRBJ2-1, with 7 bases lining up with TRBD2. Germline CDR1 SGHTA, CDR2 FQGTGA. The CDR3 extends over 13 amino acids. With V trimmed by 5 bases and J by 6 bases, 4 bases remained unmatched. The CDR3 reads CASSPPGGNEQFF. CDR3 DNA sequence: TGTGCCAGCAGCCCCCCGGGGGGCAATGAGCAGTTCTTC.

There are a few counts of this clone. The rearrangement links TRBV6-2 or TRBV6-3 to TRBJ2-5; perhaps TRBD2 as D (6 bases). Germline lookup yields CDR1 MNHEY and CDR2 SVGEGT. This CDR3 spans 12 amino acids. V was pared by 5 bases and J by 5 bases, with 9 bases between. The CDR3 sequence is CASSQEGETQYF. CDR3 DNA: TGTGCCAGCAGTCAGGAGGGGGAGACCCAGTACTTC.